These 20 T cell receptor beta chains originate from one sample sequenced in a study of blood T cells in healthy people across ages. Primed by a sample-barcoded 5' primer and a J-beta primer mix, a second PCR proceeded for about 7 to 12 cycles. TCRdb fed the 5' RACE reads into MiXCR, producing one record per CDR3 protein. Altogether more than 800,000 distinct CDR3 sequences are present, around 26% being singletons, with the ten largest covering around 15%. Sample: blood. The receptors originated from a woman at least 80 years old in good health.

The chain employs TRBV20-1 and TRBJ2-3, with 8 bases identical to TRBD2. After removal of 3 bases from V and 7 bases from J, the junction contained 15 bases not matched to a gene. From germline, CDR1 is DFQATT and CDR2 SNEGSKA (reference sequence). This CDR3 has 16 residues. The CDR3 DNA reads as TGCAGTGCTAGTTCCCTCGGGAAGCGGGAGTCGTATACGCAGTATTTT. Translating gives CSASSLGKRESYTQYF.

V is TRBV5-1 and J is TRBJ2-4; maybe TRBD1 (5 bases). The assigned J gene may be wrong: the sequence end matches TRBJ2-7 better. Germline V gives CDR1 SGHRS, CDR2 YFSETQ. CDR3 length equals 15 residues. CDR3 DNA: TGCGCCAGCAGCTCCCCGGATCAGGGCGGTTTCGAGCAGTACTTC. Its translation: CASSSPDQGGFEQYF.

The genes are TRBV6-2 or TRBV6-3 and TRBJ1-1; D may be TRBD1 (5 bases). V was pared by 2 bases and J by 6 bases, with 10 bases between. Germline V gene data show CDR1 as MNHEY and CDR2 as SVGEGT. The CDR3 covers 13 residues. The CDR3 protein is CASSYQGRSEAFF. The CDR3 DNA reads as TGTGCCAGCAGTTACCAGGGTCGGTCTGAAGCTTTCTTT.

In DNA form, the CDR3 reads TGTGCCAGCAGTTACTCTAATCCCCCCCCGACCCGAACAGGGGTTGGAGAGACCCAGTACTTC. This sequence encodes CASSYSNPPPTRTGVGETQYF. The V call is TRBV6-2 or TRBV6-3, the J call TRBJ2-5; TRBD1 agrees at 7 bases. Germline V gene lookup returns CDR1 MNHEY and CDR2 SVGEGT. Trimming took 0 bases from V and 4 from J; bases not matched to a gene: 23. The CDR3 is made up of 21 amino acids.

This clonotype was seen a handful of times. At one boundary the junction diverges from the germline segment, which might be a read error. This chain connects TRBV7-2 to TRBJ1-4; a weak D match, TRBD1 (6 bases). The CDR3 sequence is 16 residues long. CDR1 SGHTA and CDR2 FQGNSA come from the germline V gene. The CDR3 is CANSLTDSPTNEKLFF. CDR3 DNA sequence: TGTGCCAACAGCTTAACGGACAGCCCAACTAATGAAAAACTGTTTTTT.

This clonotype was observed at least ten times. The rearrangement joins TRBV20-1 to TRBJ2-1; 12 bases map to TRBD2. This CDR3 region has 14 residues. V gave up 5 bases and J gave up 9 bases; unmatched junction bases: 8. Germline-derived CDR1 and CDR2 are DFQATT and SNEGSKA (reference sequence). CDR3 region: CSAPTSGGRREQFF. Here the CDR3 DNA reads TGCAGTGCTCCGACTAGCGGGGGCCGGCGTGAGCAGTTCTTC.

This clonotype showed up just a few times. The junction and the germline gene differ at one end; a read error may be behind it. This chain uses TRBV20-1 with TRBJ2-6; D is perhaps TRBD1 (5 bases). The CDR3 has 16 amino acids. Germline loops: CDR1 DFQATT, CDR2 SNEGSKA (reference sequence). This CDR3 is CSARGYRHSGANVRTF. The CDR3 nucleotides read TGCAGTGCTAGGGGGTACAGACACTCTGGGGCCAACGTCCGGACTTTC.

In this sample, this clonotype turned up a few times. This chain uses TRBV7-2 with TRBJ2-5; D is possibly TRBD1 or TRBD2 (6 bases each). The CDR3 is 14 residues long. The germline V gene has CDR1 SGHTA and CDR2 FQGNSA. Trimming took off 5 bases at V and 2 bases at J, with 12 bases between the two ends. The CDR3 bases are TGTGCCAGCAGCAAAGGGGGGCAGCAAGAGACCCAGTACTTC. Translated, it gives CASSKGGQQETQYF.

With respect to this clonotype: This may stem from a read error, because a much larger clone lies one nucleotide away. CDR3 coding DNA: TGTGCCAGCAGCCGCCATTCGGGGGCATCGGAGACCCAGTTCTTC. This codes for CASSRHSGASETQFF. This chain uses TRBV14 with TRBJ2-1, with D perhaps assigned TRBD1 or TRBD2 (6 bases each). V lost 4 bases and J 13 bases, leaving 23 bases between the germline ends. This CDR3 spans 15 amino acids. Germline V lookup: CDR1 SGHDN, CDR2 FVKESK.

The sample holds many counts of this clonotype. Written as DNA, the CDR3 is TGCAGTGCTAGAGATCAAGATTATAGCAATCAGCCCCAGCATTTT. This translates into CSARDQDYSNQPQHF. V is TRBV20-1 and J is TRBJ1-5, with unresolved D. Looked up from germline, CDR1 is DFQATT and CDR2 is SNEGSKA (reference sequence). Between the trimmed V and J ends, which lost 0 bases and 0 bases, there was a span of 9 bases. The CDR3 is 15 residues long.

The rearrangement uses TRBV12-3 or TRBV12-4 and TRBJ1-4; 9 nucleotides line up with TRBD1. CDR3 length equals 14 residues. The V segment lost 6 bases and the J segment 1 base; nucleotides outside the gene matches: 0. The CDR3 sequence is CASRGQGTNEKLFF. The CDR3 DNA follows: TGTGCCAGCAGGGGACAGGGAACTAATGAAAAACTGTTTTTT.

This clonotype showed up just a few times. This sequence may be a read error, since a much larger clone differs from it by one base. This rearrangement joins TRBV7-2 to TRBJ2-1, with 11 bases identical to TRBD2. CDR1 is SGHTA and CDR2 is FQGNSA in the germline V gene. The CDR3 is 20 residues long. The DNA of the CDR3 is TGTGCCAACAATAGTCGCCTTCCGGGACTAGCGGTTACAGGAGTCGGTGAGCAGTGCTTC. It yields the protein CANNSRLPGLAVTGVGEQCF.

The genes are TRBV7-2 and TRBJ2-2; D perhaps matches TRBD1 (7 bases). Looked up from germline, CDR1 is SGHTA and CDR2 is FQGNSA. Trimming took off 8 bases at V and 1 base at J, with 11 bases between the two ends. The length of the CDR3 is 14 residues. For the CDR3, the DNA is TGTGCCAGCGGAGGGGGCCTGAACACCGGGGAGCTGTTTTTT. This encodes CASGGGLNTGELFF.

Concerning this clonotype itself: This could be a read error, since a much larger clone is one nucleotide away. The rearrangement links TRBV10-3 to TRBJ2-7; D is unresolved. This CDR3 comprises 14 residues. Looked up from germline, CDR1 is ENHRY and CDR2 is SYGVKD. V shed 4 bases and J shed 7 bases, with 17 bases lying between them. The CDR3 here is CAISGKGLWNEQYF. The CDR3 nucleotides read TGTGCCATCAGTGGGAAGGGTTTGTGGAATGAGCAGTACTTC.

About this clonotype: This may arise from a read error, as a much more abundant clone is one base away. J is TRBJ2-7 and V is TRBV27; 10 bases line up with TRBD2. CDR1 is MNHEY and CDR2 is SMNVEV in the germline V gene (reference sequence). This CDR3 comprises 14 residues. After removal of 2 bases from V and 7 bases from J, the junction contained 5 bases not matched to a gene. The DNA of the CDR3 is TGTGCCAGCAGTTTACTAGCGGGGGACAATGAGCAGTACTTC. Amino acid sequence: CASSLLAGDNEQYF.

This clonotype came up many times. The CDR3 sequence is CASRWADSTDTQYF. The CDR3 DNA follows: TGCGCCAGCAGATGGGCGGATAGCACAGATACGCAGTATTTT. The V call is TRBV5-1, the J call TRBJ2-3; D is ambiguous. This CDR3 is built from 14 residues. Germline V gene sequence: CDR1 SGHRS, CDR2 YFSETQ. V was clipped by 5 bases and J by 0 bases, with 10 bases between them.

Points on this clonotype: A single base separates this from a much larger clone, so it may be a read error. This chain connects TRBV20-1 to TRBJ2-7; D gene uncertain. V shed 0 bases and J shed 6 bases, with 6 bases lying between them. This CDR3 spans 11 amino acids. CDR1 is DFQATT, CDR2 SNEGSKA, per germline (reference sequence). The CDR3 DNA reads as TGCAGTGCTAGAGATCCGTTCGAGCAGTACTTC. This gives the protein CSARDPFEQYF.

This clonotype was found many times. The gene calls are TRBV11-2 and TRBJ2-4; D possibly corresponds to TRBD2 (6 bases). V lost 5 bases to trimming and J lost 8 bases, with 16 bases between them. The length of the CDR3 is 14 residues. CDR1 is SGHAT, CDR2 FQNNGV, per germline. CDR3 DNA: TGTGCCAGCAGCCACCCCCGGAGGGCGGACATTCAGTACTTC. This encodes CASSHPRRADIQYF.

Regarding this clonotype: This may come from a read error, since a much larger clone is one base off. The CDR3 nucleotides are TGTGCCAGCAGCCAAGAGAGGGAGTGCCGCTATGGCTACACCTTC. Protein: CASSQERECRYGYTF. The gene calls are TRBV4-2 and TRBJ1-2; no definite D call. Germline V gene lookup returns CDR1 LGHNA and CDR2 YNFKEQ. The CDR3 totals 15 residues. V shed 0 bases and J shed 4 bases, with 12 bases lying between them.

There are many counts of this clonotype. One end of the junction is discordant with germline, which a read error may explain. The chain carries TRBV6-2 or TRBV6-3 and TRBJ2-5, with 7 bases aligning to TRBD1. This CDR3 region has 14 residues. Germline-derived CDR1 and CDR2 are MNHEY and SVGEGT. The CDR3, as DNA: TGCGCCAGCAGCGCCTCAGGGGGTCAAGAGACCCAGTACTTC. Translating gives CASSASGGQETQYF.